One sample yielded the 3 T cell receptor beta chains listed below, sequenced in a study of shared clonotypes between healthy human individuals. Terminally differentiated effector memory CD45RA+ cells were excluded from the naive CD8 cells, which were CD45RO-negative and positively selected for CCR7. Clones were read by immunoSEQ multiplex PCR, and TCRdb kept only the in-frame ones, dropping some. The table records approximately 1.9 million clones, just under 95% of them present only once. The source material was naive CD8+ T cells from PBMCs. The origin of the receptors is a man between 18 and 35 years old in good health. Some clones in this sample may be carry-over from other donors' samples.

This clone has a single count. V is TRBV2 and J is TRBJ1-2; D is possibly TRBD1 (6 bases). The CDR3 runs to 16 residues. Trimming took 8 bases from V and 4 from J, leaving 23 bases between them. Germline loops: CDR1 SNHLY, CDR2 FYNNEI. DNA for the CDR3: TGTGCCAGCTGGCTTACAGGGCCAGGTCCCTCCTATGGCTACACCTTC. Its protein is CASWLTGPGPSYGYTF.

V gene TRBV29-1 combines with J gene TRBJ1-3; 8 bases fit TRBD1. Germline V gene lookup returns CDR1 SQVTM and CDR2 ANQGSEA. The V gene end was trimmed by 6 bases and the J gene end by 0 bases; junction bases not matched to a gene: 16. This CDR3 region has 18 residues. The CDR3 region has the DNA TGCAGCGTCGCGGGGGGGACAGGCCCACGATTCTCTGGAAACACCATATATTTT. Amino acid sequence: CSVAGGTGPRFSGNTIYF.

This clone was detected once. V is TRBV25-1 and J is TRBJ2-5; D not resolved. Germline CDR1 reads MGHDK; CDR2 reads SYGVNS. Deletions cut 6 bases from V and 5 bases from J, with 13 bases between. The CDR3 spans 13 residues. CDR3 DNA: TGTGCCAGCAGGGCTGTCTTGGGGGAGACCCAGTACTTC. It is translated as CASRAVLGETQYF.